This is a list of T cell receptor beta chains from one sample in a study of shared clonotypes between healthy human individuals. Method: immunoSEQ multiplex PCR; TCRdb's copy keeps in-frame clones and lacks some. The sample has 560,000 or so clones, around 96% seen once; the top ten hold 0.11%. The sequenced sample consisted of naive CD8+ T cells sorted from blood. These receptors originate from a young woman in good health. Both conserved end residues are part of each CDR3. D genes are given only for firm matches.

d_gene	v_gene	j_gene	CDR3aa	CDR3nt
-	TRBV5-6	TRBJ1-5	CASSLGAGNQPQHF	TGTGCCAGCAGCTTGGGGGCAGGGAATCAGCCCCAGCATTTT
TRBD1	TRBV4-1	TRBJ2-3	CASSHKDREDTQYF	TGCGCCAGCAGCCACAAAGACAGGGAAGATACGCAGTATTTT
TRBD1	TRBV28	TRBJ1-1	CASSFGTVEAFF	TGTGCCAGCAGTTTCGGGACAGTCGAAGCTTTCTTT
-	TRBV27	TRBJ2-1	CASSLRTARNEQFF	TGTGCCAGCAGTTTAAGAACGGCCCGTAATGAGCAGTTCTTC
TRBD2	TRBV28	TRBJ2-7	CASSNPGRGSYEQYF	TGTGCCAGCAGCAATCCGGGGAGGGGCTCCTACGAGCAGTACTTC
-	TRBV29-1	TRBJ2-1	CSVAARNEQFF	TGCAGCGTTGCCGCCCGCAATGAGCAGTTCTTC
-	TRBV6-5	TRBJ1-3	CASSYGQGSGNTIYF	TGTGCCAGCAGTTACGGGCAGGGCTCTGGAAACACCATATATTTT
-	TRBV7-9	TRBJ1-1	CASKPLYRATEAFF	TGTGCCAGCAAACCTTTGTACAGGGCCACTGAAGCTTTCTTT
-	TRBV29-1	TRBJ1-1	CSVETNRVGAFF	TGCAGCGTTGAGACAAACAGGGTAGGAGCTTTCTTT
-	TRBV9	TRBJ2-1	CASSVGRSAPLSYNEQFF	TGTGCCAGCAGCGTAGGCAGGTCGGCACCTCTCTCCTACAATGAGCAGTTCTTC
-	TRBV11-2	TRBJ2-3	CASGDLENTQYF	TGTGCCAGCGGGGACTTAGAGAATACGCAGTATTTT
-	TRBV11-2	TRBJ2-7	CASSPRPGPFGEQYF	TGTGCCAGCAGCCCGCGCCCTGGTCCTTTTGGAGAGCAGTACTTC
TRBD2	TRBV9	TRBJ2-5	CASSVGELAGEETQYF	TGTGCCAGCAGCGTAGGGGAACTAGCGGGAGAAGAGACCCAGTACTTC
-	TRBV5-1	TRBJ2-7	CASSLARGYDRDYEQYF	TGCGCCAGCAGCTTGGCGCGGGGCTATGACCGGGACTACGAGCAGTACTTC
-	TRBV7-2	TRBJ1-5	CASSLIGRINQPQHF	TGTGCCAGCAGCCTAATCGGGCGGATCAATCAGCCCCAGCATTTT
-	TRBV13	TRBJ1-1	CASSSQGWYAEAFF	TGTGCCAGCAGCTCTCAGGGTTGGTACGCTGAAGCTTTCTTT
-	TRBV5-8	TRBJ2-1	CASSWAAVSVDEQFF	TGTGCCAGCAGCTGGGCCGCGGTTTCTGTAGATGAGCAGTTCTTC
-	TRBV5-6	TRBJ2-2	CASSPIDGELFF	TGTGCCAGCAGCCCAATAGACGGGGAGCTGTTTTTT
TRBD1	TRBV5-4	TRBJ2-7	CASSSGQTYEQYF	TGTGCCAGCAGCTCGGGACAGACCTACGAGCAGTACTTC
-	TRBV19	TRBJ2-5	CASSPGPPQGRLETQYF	TGTGCCAGTAGTCCCGGTCCCCCCCAGGGGCGTCTGGAGACCCAGTACTTC
-	TRBV9	TRBJ1-3	CASSGNTIYF	TGTGCCAGCTCTGGAAACACCATATATTTT
-	TRBV5-4	TRBJ2-3	CASSSLDTQYF	TGTGCCAGCAGCTCCCTAGATACGCAGTATTTT
-	TRBV4-2	TRBJ2-1	CASSQDPIFFEANEQFF	TGTGCCAGCAGCCAAGATCCTATCTTCTTTGAGGCCAATGAGCAGTTCTTC
TRBD2	TRBV14	TRBJ2-1	CASSHRTSGVYNEQFF	TGTGCCAGCAGCCATCGGACTAGCGGGGTCTACAATGAGCAGTTCTTC
-	TRBV19	TRBJ2-1	CASSSPALDYRYNEQFF	TGTGCCAGTAGTTCTCCCGCCCTAGACTATCGTTACAATGAGCAGTTCTTC
TRBD2	TRBV4-1	TRBJ2-7	CASSQEPHSGRAYEQYF	TGCGCCAGCAGCCAAGAACCTCATAGCGGGAGGGCTTACGAGCAGTACTTC
TRBD1	TRBV6-5	TRBJ2-7	CASSYGGQAYEQYF	TGTGCCAGCAGTTACGGAGGACAGGCCTACGAGCAGTACTTC